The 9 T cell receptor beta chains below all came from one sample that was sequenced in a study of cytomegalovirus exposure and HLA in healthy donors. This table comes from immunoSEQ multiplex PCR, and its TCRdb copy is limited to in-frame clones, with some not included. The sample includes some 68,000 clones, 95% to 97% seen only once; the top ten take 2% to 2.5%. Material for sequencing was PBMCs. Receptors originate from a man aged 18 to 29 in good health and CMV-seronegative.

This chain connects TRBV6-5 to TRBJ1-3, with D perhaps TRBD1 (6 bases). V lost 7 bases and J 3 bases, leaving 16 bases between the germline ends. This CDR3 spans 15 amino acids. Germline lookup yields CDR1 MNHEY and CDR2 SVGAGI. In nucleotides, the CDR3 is TGTGCCAGCATCGACGGGGGGGCGCATGGAAACACCATATATTTT. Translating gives CASIDGGAHGNTIYF.

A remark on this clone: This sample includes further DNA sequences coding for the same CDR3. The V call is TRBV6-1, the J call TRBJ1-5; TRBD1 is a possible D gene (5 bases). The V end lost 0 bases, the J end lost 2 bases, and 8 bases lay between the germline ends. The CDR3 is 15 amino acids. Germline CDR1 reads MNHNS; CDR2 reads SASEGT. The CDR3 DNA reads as TGTGCCAGCAGTGAAGCAACGGGGGGCAATCAGCCCCAGCATTTT. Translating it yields CASSEATGGNQPQHF.

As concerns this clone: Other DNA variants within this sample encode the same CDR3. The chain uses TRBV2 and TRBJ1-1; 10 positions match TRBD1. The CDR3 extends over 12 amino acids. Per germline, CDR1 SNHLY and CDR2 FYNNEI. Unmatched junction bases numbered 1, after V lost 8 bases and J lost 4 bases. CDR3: CASRTGGTEAFF. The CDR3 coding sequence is TGTGCCAGCCGGACAGGGGGCACTGAAGCTTTCTTT.

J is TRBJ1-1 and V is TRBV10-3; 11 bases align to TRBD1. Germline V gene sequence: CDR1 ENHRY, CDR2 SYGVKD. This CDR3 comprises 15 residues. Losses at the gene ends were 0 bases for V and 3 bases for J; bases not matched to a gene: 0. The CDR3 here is CAISESGQGDTEAFF. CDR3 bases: TGTGCCATCAGTGAGTCGGGACAGGGGGACACTGAAGCTTTCTTT.

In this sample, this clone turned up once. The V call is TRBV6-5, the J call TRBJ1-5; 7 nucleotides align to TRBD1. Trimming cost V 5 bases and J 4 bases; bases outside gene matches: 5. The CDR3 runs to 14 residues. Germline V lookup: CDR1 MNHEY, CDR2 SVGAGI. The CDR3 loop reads CASSPTGQNQPQHF. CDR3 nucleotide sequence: TGTGCCAGCAGTCCGACAGGGCAAAATCAGCCCCAGCATTTT.

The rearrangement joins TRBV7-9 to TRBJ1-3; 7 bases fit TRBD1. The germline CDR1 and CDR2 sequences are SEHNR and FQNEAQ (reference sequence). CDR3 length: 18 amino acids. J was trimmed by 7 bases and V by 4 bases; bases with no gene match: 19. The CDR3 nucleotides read TGTGCCAGCAGCTCGCCTCGAGGGGACAGCCTAGCTGTCAACACCATATATTTT. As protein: CASSSPRGDSLAVNTIYF.

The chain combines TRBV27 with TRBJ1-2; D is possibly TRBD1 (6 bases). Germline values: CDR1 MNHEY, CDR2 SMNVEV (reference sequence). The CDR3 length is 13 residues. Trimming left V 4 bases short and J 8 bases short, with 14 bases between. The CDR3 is CASSSRQAGGYTF. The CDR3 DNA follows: TGTGCCAGCAGTTCCCGACAGGCCGGCGGCTACACCTTC.

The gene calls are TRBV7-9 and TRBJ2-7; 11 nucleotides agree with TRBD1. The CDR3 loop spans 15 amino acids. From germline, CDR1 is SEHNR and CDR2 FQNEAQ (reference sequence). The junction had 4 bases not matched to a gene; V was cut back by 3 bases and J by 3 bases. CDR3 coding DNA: TGTGCCAGCAGCTTGGGGACAGGGGGAGGCTACGAGCAGTACTTC. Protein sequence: CASSLGTGGGYEQYF.

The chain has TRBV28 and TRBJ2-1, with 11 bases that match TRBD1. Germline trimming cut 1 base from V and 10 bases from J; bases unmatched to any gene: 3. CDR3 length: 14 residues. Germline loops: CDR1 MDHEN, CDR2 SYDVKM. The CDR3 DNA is TGTGCCAGCAGTTTATCGGACAGGGGGCAGGAGCAGTTCTTC. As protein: CASSLSDRGQEQFF.